This T cell receptor (beta chain) was identified during a study of blood T cell repertoires in COVID-19. In the study overall: Some COVID-19 samples were acute and others convalescent; all came from the United States, Italy and Spain. Nucleic acid was either cDNA or gDNA, and it came from T cells, B-cell-depleted T cells, or PBMCs.

As handled by the study authors: Counts of nucleated cells, estimated from reference gene primer amplification, were obtained. The assay was immunoSEQ multiplex PCR, and TCRdb's table has in-frame clones only and misses some. V and J calls and clone size are copied from that table; D and trimming were computed from the DNA. The sample lists about 170,000 clones, 60% to 85% occurring once. J was trimmed by 4 bases and V by 4 bases; bases with no gene match: 5. The V gene's germline CDR1 is MNHEY and CDR2 SVGEGT. There are 14 residues in the CDR3. V is TRBV6-2 or TRBV6-3 and J is TRBJ1-1, with 8 bases fitting TRBD1. The sequence derives from a man in his 60s with acute or convalescent COVID-19. Sequencing was performed on peripheral blood. The CDR3 coding sequence is TGTGCCAGCAGTTCCCCAACAGGGGGCACTGAAGCTTTCTTT. Its translation is CASSSPTGGTEAFF.